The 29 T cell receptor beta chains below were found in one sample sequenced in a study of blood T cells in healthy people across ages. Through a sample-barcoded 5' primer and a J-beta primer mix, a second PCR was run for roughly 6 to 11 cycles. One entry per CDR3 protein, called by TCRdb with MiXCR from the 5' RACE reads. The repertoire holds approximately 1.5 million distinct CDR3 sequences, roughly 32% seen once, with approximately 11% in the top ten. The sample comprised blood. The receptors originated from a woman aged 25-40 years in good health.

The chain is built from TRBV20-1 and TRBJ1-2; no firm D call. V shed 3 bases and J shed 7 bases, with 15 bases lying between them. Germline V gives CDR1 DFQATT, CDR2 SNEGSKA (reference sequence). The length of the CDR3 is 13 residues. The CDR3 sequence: CSASSQVGTGYTF. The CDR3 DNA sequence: TGCAGTGCTAGCAGCCAGGTCGGAACTGGCTACACCTTC.

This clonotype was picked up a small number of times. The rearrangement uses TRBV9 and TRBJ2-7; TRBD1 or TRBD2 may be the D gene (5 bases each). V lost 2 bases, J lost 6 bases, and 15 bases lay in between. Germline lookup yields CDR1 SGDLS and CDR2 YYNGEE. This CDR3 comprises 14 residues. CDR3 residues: CASSVQLGAGEQYF. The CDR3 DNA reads TGTGCCAGCAGCGTCCAGCTCGGGGCGGGCGAGCAGTACTTC.

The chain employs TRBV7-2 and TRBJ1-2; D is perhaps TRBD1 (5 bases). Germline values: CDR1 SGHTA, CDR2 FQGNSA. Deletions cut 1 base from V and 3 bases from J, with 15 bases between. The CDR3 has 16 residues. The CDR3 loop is CASSLGRVRIDYGYTF. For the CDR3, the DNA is TGTGCCAGCAGCTTAGGCAGGGTCCGGATTGACTATGGCTACACCTTC.

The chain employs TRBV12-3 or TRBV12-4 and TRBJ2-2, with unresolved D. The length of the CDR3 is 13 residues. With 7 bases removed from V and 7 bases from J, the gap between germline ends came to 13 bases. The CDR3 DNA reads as TGTGCCAGCACTCTAGGTACAAGCGGGGAGCTGTTTTTT. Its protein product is CASTLGTSGELFF.

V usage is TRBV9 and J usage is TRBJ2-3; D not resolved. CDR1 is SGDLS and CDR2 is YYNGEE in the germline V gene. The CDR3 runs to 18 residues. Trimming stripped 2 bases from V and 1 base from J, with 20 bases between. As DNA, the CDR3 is TGTGCCAGCAGCGTTGCTGGCCTCATAAGCGACCGCACAGATACGCAGTATTTT. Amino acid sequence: CASSVAGLISDRTDTQYF.

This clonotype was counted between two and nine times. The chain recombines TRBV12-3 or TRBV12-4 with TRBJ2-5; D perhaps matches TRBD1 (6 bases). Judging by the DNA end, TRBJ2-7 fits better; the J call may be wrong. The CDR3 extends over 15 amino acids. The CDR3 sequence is CASSFLAGGRDEQYF. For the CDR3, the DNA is TGTGCCAGCAGTTTTCTAGCTGGGGGCAGGGACGAGCAGTACTTC.

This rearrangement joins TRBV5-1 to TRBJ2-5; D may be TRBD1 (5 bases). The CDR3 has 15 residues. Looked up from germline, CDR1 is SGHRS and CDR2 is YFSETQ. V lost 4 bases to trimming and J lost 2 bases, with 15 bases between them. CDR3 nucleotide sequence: TGCGCCAGCAGCGACGAATACAGGCCGCAAGAGACCCAGTACTTC. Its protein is CASSDEYRPQETQYF.

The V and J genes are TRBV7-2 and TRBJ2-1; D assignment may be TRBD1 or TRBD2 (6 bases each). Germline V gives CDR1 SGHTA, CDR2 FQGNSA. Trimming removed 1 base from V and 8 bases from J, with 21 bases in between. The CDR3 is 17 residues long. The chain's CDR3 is CASSLGGGWGAFHEQFF. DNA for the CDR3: TGTGCCAGCAGCTTAGGAGGCGGCTGGGGGGCCTTCCATGAGCAGTTCTTC.

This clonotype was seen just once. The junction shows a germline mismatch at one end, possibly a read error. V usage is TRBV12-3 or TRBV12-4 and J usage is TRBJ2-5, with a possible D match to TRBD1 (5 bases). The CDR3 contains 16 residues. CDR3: CASNLRTRRRQETQYF. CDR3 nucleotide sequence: TGTGCCAGCAATTTACGGACAAGACGTCGTCAAGAGACCCAGTACTTC.

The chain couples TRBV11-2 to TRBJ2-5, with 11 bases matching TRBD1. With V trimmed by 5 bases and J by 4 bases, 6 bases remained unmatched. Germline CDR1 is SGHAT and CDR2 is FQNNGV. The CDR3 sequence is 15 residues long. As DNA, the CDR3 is TGTGCCAGCAGCCATGGGACAGGGGGGGGAGAGACCCAGTACTTC. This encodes CASSHGTGGGETQYF.

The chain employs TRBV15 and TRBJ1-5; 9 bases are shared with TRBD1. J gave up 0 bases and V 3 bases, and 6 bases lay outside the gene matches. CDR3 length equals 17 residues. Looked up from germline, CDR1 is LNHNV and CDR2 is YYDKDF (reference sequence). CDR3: CATSSGTGFHSNQPQHF. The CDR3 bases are TGTGCCACCAGCAGTGGGACAGGGTTCCATAGCAATCAGCCCCAGCATTTT.

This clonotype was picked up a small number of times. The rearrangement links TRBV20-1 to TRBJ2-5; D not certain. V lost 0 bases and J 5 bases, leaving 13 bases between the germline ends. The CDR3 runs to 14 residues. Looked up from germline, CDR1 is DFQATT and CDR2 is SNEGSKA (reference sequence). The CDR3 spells CSARDVLYPETQYF. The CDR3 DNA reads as TGCAGTGCTAGAGATGTGCTTTACCCTGAGACCCAGTACTTC.

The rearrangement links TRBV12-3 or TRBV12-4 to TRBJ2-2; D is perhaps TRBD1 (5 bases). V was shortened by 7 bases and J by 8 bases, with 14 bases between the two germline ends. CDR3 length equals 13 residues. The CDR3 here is CASTIGARGELFF. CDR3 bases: TGTGCCAGCACCATTGGGGCTAGGGGGGAGCTGTTTTTT.

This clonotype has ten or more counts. The CDR3 sequence: CASSEERRWGEKLFF. The CDR3 DNA is TGTGCCAGCAGTGAAGAGCGGAGGTGGGGTGAAAAACTGTTTTTT. The chain employs TRBV2 and TRBJ1-4; D remains unclear. V shed 1 base and J shed 7 bases, with 13 bases lying between them. Germline assignment: CDR1 SNHLY and CDR2 FYNNEI. The CDR3 contains 15 residues.

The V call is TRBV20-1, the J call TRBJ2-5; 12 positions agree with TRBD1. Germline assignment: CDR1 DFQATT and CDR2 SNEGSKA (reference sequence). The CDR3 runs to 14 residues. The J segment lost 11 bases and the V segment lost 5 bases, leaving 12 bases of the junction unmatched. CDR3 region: CSAARRDRGLEQYF. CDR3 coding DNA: TGCAGTGCTGCCCGTCGGGACAGGGGGCTTGAGCAGTACTTC.

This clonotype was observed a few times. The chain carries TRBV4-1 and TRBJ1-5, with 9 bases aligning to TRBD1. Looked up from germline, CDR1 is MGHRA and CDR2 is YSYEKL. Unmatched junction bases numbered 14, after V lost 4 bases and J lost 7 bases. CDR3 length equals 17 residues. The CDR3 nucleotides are TGCGCCAGCAGCCTAGGACAGGGGAGAATGCTTGGGCAGCCCCAGCATTTT. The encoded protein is CASSLGQGRMLGQPQHF.

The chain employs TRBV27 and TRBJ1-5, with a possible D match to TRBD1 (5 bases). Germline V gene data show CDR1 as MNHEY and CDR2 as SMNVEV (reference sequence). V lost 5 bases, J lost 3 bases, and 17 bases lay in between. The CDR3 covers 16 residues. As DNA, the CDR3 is TGTGCCAGCAGTCCCTCCGGGGGGGAAATCAATCAGCCCCAGCATTTT. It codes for CASSPSGGEINQPQHF.

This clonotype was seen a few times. The CDR3 loop reads CASSPLYTGTSGGNSYNEQFF. As DNA, the CDR3 is TGCGCCAGCAGCCCACTATACACCGGGACTAGCGGGGGGAACTCTTACAATGAGCAGTTCTTC. This chain joins TRBV4-1 and TRBJ2-1; 15 nucleotides agree with TRBD2. The CDR3 contains 21 residues. Germline-derived CDR1 and CDR2 are MGHRA and YSYEKL. Trimming removed 4 bases from V and 4 bases from J; junction bases left unmatched: 17.

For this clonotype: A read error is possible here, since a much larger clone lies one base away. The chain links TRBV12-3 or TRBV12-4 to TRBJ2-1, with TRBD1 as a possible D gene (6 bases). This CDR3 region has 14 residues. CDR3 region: CAGSLGTTNNEQFF. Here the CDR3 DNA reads TGTGCCGGCAGTTTGGGGACAACCAACAATGAGCAGTTCTTC.

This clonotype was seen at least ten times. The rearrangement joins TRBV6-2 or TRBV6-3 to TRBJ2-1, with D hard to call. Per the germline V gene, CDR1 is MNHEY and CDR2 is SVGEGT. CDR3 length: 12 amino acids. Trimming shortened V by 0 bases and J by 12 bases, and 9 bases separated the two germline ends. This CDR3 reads CASSYSVYRQFF. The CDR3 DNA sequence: TGTGCCAGCAGTTACTCGGTCTACAGGCAGTTCTTC.

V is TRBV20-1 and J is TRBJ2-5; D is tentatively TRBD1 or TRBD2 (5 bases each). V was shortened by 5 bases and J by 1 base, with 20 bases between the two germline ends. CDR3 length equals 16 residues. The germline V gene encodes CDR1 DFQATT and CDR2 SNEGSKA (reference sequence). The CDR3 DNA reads TGCAGTGCTCGCCCCCGGGACCGTAGGGGCCAAGAGACCCAGTACTTC. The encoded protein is CSARPRDRRGQETQYF.

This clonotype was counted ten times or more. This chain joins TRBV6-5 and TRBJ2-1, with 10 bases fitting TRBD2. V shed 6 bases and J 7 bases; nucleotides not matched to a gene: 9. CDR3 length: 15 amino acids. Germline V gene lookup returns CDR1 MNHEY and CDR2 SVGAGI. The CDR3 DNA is TGTGCCAGCAGACCACCAGCGGGAGGGCCGAATGAGCAGTTCTTC. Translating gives CASRPPAGGPNEQFF.

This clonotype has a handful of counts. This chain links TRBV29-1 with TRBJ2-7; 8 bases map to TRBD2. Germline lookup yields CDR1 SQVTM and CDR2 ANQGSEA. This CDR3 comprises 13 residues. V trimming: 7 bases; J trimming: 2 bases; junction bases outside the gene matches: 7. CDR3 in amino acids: CSAAGGAAYEQYF. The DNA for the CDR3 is TGCAGCGCCGCGGGGGGTGCTGCCTACGAGCAGTACTTC.

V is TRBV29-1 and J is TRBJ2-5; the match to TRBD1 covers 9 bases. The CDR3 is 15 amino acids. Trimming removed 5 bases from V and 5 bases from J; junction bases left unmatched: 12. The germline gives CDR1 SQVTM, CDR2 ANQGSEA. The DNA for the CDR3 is TGCAGCGTTCGTCTCAGGACAGGGGATACCGAGACCCAGTACTTC. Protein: CSVRLRTGDTETQYF.

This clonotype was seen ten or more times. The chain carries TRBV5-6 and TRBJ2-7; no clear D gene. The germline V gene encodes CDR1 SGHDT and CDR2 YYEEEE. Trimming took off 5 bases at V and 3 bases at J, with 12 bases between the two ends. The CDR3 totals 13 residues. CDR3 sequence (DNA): TGTGCCAGCAGTCTCAACCCGTACTACGAGCAGTACTTC. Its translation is CASSLNPYYEQYF.

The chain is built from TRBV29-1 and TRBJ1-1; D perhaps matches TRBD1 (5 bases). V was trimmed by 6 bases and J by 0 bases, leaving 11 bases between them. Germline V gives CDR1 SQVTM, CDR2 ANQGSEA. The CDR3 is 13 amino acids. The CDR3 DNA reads TGCAGCGTCCTAGTGGGGCTGAACACTGAAGCTTTCTTT. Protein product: CSVLVGLNTEAFF.

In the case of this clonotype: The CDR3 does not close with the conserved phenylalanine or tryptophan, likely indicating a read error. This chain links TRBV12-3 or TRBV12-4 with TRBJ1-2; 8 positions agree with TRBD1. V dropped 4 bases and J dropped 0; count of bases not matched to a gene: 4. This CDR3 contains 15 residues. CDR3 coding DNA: TGTGCCAGCAGTTCCATCAGGGGGCCTAACTATGGCTACACCTGC. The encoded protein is CASSSIRGPNYGYTC.

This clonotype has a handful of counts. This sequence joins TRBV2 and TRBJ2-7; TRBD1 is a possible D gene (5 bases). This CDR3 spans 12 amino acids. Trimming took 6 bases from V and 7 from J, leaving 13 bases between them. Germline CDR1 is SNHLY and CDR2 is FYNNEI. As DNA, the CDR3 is TGTGCCAGCAGGGAAATATGGACAGAGCAGTACTTC. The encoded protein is CASREIWTEQYF.

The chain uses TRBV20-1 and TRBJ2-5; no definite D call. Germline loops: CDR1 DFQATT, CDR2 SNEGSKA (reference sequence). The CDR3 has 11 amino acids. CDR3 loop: CSERLGETQYF. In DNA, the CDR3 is TGCAGCGAAAGACTGGGGGAGACCCAGTACTTC.